The present T cell receptor beta chain was sequenced within a study of cytomegalovirus exposure and HLA in healthy donors. This clone was seen just once. Vbeta (60) and Jbeta (13) primers were used in the PCR. TCRdb's copy holds only in-frame clones and misses some; the assay was immunoSEQ multiplex PCR. In the table there are approximately 120,000 clones, over 70% of which are singletons. Germline trimming cut 2 bases from V and 13 bases from J; bases unmatched to any gene: 6. The germline CDR1 and CDR2 sequences are MNHEY and SVGAGI. The CDR3 is 13 residues long. This receptor was obtained from a young man in good health and CMV-seronegative. The material sequenced was PBMCs. The rearrangement uses TRBV6-5 and TRBJ1-1; 11 positions match TRBD1. CDR3 sequence reads: CASSYRTGGVGFF. The CDR3 region has the DNA TGTGCCAGCAGTTACCGGACAGGGGGCGTGGGTTTCTTT.